The 8 T cell receptor beta chains below were found in one sample sequenced in a study of blood T cell repertoires in COVID-19. Method: immunoSEQ multiplex PCR; TCRdb's copy keeps in-frame clones and lacks some. Here the sample spans under 150,000 clones, 90% being singletons. The sample taken for sequencing was peripheral blood. The receptors here all came from a human donor with active COVID-19. The donor label of this sample is uncertain.

This rearrangement joins TRBV2 to TRBJ1-1; D perhaps matches TRBD1 (5 bases). CDR3 length: 12 amino acids. CDR1 is SNHLY and CDR2 is FYNNEI in the germline V gene. The V gene lost 6 bases and the J gene lost 6 bases, with 11 bases spanning the gap. This CDR3 reads CASSVTGSEAFF. The CDR3 region has the DNA TGTGCCAGCAGCGTTACAGGTTCTGAAGCTTTCTTT.

V gene TRBV7-3 combines with J gene TRBJ2-1; perhaps TRBD2 as D (7 bases). This CDR3 has 14 amino acids. CDR1 is SGHTA, CDR2 FQGTGA, per germline. V was clipped by 10 bases and J by 2 bases, with 15 bases between them. CDR3 DNA: TGTGCCACTGGCCGCGGGGGCCCCTACAATGAGCAGTTCTTC. Its protein product is CATGRGGPYNEQFF. Complete variable domain (other parts from reference TRBV7-3 and TRBJ2-1): GAGVSQTPSNKVTEKGKYVELRCDPISGHTALYWYRQSLGQGPEFLIYFQGTGAADDSGLPNDRFFAVRPEGSVSTLKIQRTERGDSAVYLCATGRGGPYNEQFFGPGTRLTVL.

The gene calls are TRBV4-1 and TRBJ1-2; D is ambiguous. Germline CDR1 reads MGHRA; CDR2 reads YSYEKL. The ends were cut back, 5 bases at V and 3 bases at J, with 7 bases in the middle. The length of the CDR3 is 12 residues. CDR3 sequence reads: CASSSRDYGYTF. CDR3 DNA sequence: TGCGCCAGCAGCTCCCGGGACTATGGCTACACCTTC.

The gene calls are TRBV6-2 or TRBV6-3 and TRBJ2-3; D gene uncertain. The V gene's germline CDR1 is MNHEY and CDR2 SVGEGT. CDR3 size: 14 residues. V lost 5 bases and J lost 1, with 10 bases in between. CDR3 nucleotides: TGTGCCAGCAGTCTTGGAGTGGGCACAGATACGCAGTATTTT. Encoded protein: CASSLGVGTDTQYF.

In its sample, this clone was seen once. This chain links TRBV5-6 with TRBJ2-1; the match to TRBD1 covers 9 bases. Germline CDR1 and CDR2: SGHDT and YYEEEE. Losses at the gene ends were 2 bases for V and 15 bases for J; bases not matched to a gene: 12. The CDR3 contains 14 residues. The DNA for the CDR3 is TGTGCCAGCAGCTTAGCCGGGACAGGGTCTCCCCCGTTCTTC. It encodes CASSLAGTGSPPFF.

This chain connects TRBV7-3 to TRBJ2-2, with a weak D call TRBD2 (6 bases). Trimming cost V 2 bases and J 1 base, with 11 bases left between them. The CDR3 sequence is 16 residues long. Germline CDR1 and CDR2: SGHTA and FQGTGA. CDR3 DNA sequence: TGTGCCAGCAGCTTAGGGGGGATAAGGAACACCGGGGAGCTGTTTTTT. Its protein is CASSLGGIRNTGELFF.

The gene calls are TRBV18 and TRBJ1-4, with D unresolved. The CDR3 is 16 residues long. CDR1 KGHSH and CDR2 LQKENI come from the germline V gene. V was pared by 6 bases and J by 7 bases, with 21 bases between. The CDR3 nucleotides are TGTGCCAGCTCGCCTCAAGGGAGGGTCGGAGGTGAAAAACTGTTTTTT. Translation: CASSPQGRVGGEKLFF.

V gene TRBV7-2 combines with J gene TRBJ2-2; maybe TRBD2 (5 bases). Trimming stripped 2 bases from V and 6 bases from J, with 25 bases between. This CDR3 has 19 amino acids. The germline gives CDR1 SGHTA, CDR2 FQGNSA. For the CDR3, the DNA is TGTGCCAGCAGCTTATGGACCGGGCGGGCCGGGCGCCGGGCCGGGGAGCTGTTTTTT. Amino acid sequence: CASSLWTGRAGRRAGELFF.